The subject of this entry is one T cell receptor (beta chain). The data originate from a study of cytomegalovirus exposure and HLA in healthy donors. The CDR3 spans 14 residues. Germline lookup yields CDR1 SGHVS and CDR2 FNYEAQ. V trimming: 5 bases; J trimming: 8 bases; junction bases outside the gene matches: 7. Method: immunoSEQ multiplex PCR; TCRdb's copy keeps in-frame clones and lacks some. Of under 100,000 clones in the sample, approximately 96% were seen once. The receptor was derived from a woman between 18 and 30 years old in good health and CMV-seronegative. The sequencing sample was made of PBMCs. The J gene is TRBJ2-1, the V gene TRBV7-6, with 9 bases matching TRBD2. The CDR3 here is CASSPSGMADEQFF. The CDR3 DNA reads TGTGCCAGCAGCCCTAGCGGGATGGCTGATGAGCAGTTCTTC.